This T cell receptor (beta chain) was sequenced in a study of cytomegalovirus exposure and HLA in healthy donors. Overall study results and limits: Within an earlier analysis, most TCR beta V segments proved productive either about 87% or about 30% of the time. Sequencing likely caused a cluster of highly shared sequence variants. Beyond CMV serostatus, there was no information to go on about immune exposure.

In its sample, this clone was seen a few times. Its antigen is not identified. This CDR3 contains 17 residues. Germline V CDR1 and CDR2: PRHDT, FYEKMQ (reference sequence). V dropped 5 bases and J dropped 3; count of bases not matched to a gene: 13. With 60 Vbeta and 13 Jbeta primers, the PCR was carried out. Data came from immunoSEQ multiplex PCR; TCRdb stores just in-frame clones and leaves some out. The sample gives over 85,000 clones, around 76% of which show up once; 0.55% to 0.65% is in the top ten. The clonotype comes from a man aged 30-40 years in good health and CMV-seronegative. The sequenced sample was PBMCs. The gene calls are TRBV13 and TRBJ2-4; 7 bases are shared with TRBD1. CDR3 region: CASSPTNDRDVKNIQYF. CDR3 coding DNA: TGTGCCAGCAGCCCTACTAACGACAGGGATGTCAAAAACATTCAGTACTTC.